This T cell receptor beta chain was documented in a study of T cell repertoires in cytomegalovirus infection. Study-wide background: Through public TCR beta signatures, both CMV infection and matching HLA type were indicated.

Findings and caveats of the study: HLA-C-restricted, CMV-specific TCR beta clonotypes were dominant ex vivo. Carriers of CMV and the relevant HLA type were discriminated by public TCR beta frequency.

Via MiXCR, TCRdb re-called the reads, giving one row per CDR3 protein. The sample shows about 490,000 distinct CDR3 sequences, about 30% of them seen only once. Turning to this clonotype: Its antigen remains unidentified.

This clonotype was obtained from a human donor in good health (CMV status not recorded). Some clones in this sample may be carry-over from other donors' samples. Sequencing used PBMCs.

CDR3 amino acids: CASSSTRIAGDEQYV. The CDR3 coding sequence is TGTGCCAGCAGCTCAACTAGAATAGCGGGAGATGAGCAGTACGTC. The genes are TRBV7-9 and TRBJ2-7; TRBD2 aligns across 9 bases. V lost 4 bases, J lost 7 bases, and 11 bases stayed unmatched. The V gene's germline CDR1 is SEHNR and CDR2 FQNEAQ (reference sequence). The CDR3 runs 15 residues.